The 21 T cell receptor beta chains given below trace back to one sample, sequenced in a study of shared clonotypes between healthy human individuals (dated by TCRdb to 2020 to 2021). Library preparation was by the immunoSEQ multiplex PCR assay. TCRdb took over this immuneACCESS table, retaining in-frame rearrangements with V and J assigned. Such tables are incomplete; in checked studies, under half of the missing clones stem from an unresolved V gene, and the remainder is unexplained. Recorded for this sample are around 940,000 clones; approximately 80% of them occurred a single time. The ten largest account for approximately 1.5% of the sample. Sequenced: memory CD4+ T cells sorted from blood. The cell subset or site label of this sample denotes: CD45RA-negative fraction. The origin of the receptors is a man between 18 and 29 years old in good health.

The J gene is TRBJ1-6, the V gene TRBV15, with D unclear. Germline V gene sequence: CDR1 LNHNV, CDR2 YYDKDF (reference sequence). V was shortened by 1 base and J by 10 bases, with 8 bases between the two germline ends. CDR3 length: 13 amino acids. CDR3 nucleotide sequence: TGTGCCACCAGCAGAGCAAGTCTATCACCCCTCCACTTT. Translated: CATSRASLSPLHF.

The chain recombines TRBV5-4 with TRBJ2-6; 11 bases agree with TRBD1. The germline V gene encodes CDR1 SGHNT and CDR2 YYREEE (reference sequence). The CDR3 consists of 18 residues. The V gene end was trimmed by 4 bases and the J gene end by 4 bases; junction bases not matched to a gene: 10. The CDR3 sequence is CASSATGQGAQGANVLTF. CDR3 coding DNA: TGTGCCAGCAGCGCTACAGGACAGGGGGCGCAGGGGGCCAACGTCCTGACTTTC.

The chain recombines TRBV29-1 with TRBJ1-1; unclear D gene. Germline V gene data show CDR1 as SQVTM and CDR2 as ANQGSEA. V was clipped by 7 bases and J by 5 bases, with 14 bases between them. The CDR3 has 12 amino acids. CDR3 sequence reads: CSAREGATEAFF. The CDR3 DNA sequence: TGCAGCGCTAGGGAGGGCGCGACTGAAGCTTTCTTT.

The chain has TRBV9 and TRBJ2-7; D possibly corresponds to TRBD1 (5 bases). The V gene's germline CDR1 is SGDLS and CDR2 YYNGEE. V was pared by 0 bases and J by 12 bases, with 19 bases between. The CDR3 has 14 residues. In DNA, the CDR3 is TGTGCCAGCAGCGTAGATCCGACCGCAGGGCAGCCGTACTTC. This sequence encodes CASSVDPTAGQPYF.

The J gene is TRBJ1-2, the V gene TRBV11-2; D ambiguous. V shed 7 bases and J shed 3 bases, with 12 bases lying between them. This CDR3 has 13 residues. Germline lookup yields CDR1 SGHAT and CDR2 FQNNGV. DNA of the CDR3: TGTGCCAGCAACACCGTGAGGGACTATGGCTACACCTTC. It translates to CASNTVRDYGYTF.

The chain carries TRBV7-2 and TRBJ2-7, with a tentative D call TRBD1 (6 bases). V was shortened by 4 bases and J by 0 bases, with 16 bases between the two germline ends. Germline lookup yields CDR1 SGHTA and CDR2 FQGNSA. The CDR3 consists of 16 residues. This CDR3 reads CASSSSPRTASYEQYF. The CDR3 DNA reads as TGTGCCAGCAGCTCCTCACCCAGGACAGCCTCCTACGAGCAGTACTTC.

The rearrangement links TRBV20-1 to TRBJ2-1; D is unclear. Germline loops: CDR1 DFQATT, CDR2 SNEGSKA (reference sequence). This CDR3 has 10 residues. With 6 bases removed from V and 7 bases from J, the gap between germline ends came to 7 bases. The CDR3 protein is CSAAPNEQFF. As DNA, the CDR3 is TGCAGTGCCGCCCCTAATGAGCAGTTCTTC.

This clone was found once. The chain carries TRBV9 and TRBJ2-5; a possible D gene is TRBD2 (6 bases). With 2 bases removed from V and 3 bases from J, the gap between germline ends came to 17 bases. CDR3 length: 16 amino acids. The germline V gene encodes CDR1 SGDLS and CDR2 YYNGEE. The CDR3 is CASSVLSGGPEETQYF. The DNA for the CDR3 is TGTGCCAGCAGCGTTCTTAGCGGCGGGCCGGAAGAGACCCAGTACTTC.

This clone was detected only a few times. The chain combines TRBV5-1 with TRBJ1-1, with a tentative D call TRBD1 (5 bases). The CDR3 totals 13 residues. Germline V gene data show CDR1 as SGHRS and CDR2 as YFSETQ. The V end was cut by 4 bases, the J end by 4 bases, with 11 bases between. CDR3 DNA: TGCGCCAGCAGCGGGACTCTGAGCACTGAAGCTTTCTTT. Translated: CASSGTLSTEAFF.

This rearrangement joins TRBV29-1 to TRBJ2-5, with D unclear. The CDR3 is 12 amino acids. V lost 2 bases to trimming and J lost 3 bases, with 7 bases between them. Germline CDR1 and CDR2: SQVTM and ANQGSEA. The CDR3 loop reads CSVERLKETQYF. The CDR3 DNA sequence: TGCAGCGTTGAAAGGCTAAAAGAGACCCAGTACTTC.

The CDR3 sequence: CASSQGTSAQETQYF. CDR3 DNA: TGCGCCAGCAGCCAAGGAACTAGCGCACAAGAGACCCAGTACTTC. The V gene is TRBV4-3, the J gene TRBJ2-5; TRBD2 matches 7 bases. Germline CDR1 LGHNA, CDR2 YSLEER. The CDR3 is 15 residues long. Trimming removed 1 base from V and 2 bases from J; junction bases left unmatched: 4.

As for this clone: Its ends do not fully match the called genes, so a read error is possible. The same CDR3 is also encoded by other DNA sequences in this sample. The chain is built from TRBV10-2 and TRBJ2-7; D perhaps matches TRBD2 (6 bases). CDR1 is WSHSY and CDR2 is SAAADI in the germline V gene. The CDR3 is made up of 15 amino acids. CDR3 DNA sequence: TGCGCCAGCAGTCCCCAAGCGGGCAGCTCCTATGAGCAGTACTTC. This gives the protein CASSPQAGSSYEQYF.

This sequence joins TRBV7-3 and TRBJ2-1; no definite D call. The CDR3 totals 13 residues. The germline gives CDR1 SGHTA, CDR2 FQGTGA. The V and J ends lost 5 bases and 7 bases respectively, with 12 bases between them. The CDR3 spells CASSIIGRNEQFF. CDR3 sequence (DNA): TGTGCCAGCAGCATCATCGGTAGAAATGAGCAGTTCTTC. The entire variable domain, with the rest obtained from reference TRBV7-3 and TRBJ2-1, is as follows: GAGVSQTPSNKVTEKGKYVELRCDPISGHTALYWYRQSLGQGPEFLIYFQGTGAADDSGLPNDRFFAVRPEGSVSTLKIQRTERGDSAVYLCASSIIGRNEQFFGPGTRLTVL.

This chain connects TRBV25-1 to TRBJ1-1; D not resolved. Trimming shortened V by 4 bases and J by 10 bases, and 19 bases separated the two germline ends. In germline, CDR1 is MGHDK, CDR2 SYGVNS. The CDR3 totals 14 residues. The CDR3 sequence is CASSVKGQLDGAFF. The CDR3 coding sequence is TGTGCCAGCAGTGTAAAGGGCCAACTGGACGGAGCTTTCTTT.

The chain is built from TRBV6-1 and TRBJ1-5, with no clear D. Germline V lookup: CDR1 MNHNS, CDR2 SASEGT. The CDR3 is 12 residues long. V lost 5 bases and J 3 bases, leaving 5 bases between the germline ends. The CDR3 reads CASSSPNQPQHF. The CDR3 nucleotides read TGTGCCAGCAGTTCCCCCAATCAGCCCCAGCATTTT.

The rearrangement uses TRBV5-1 and TRBJ2-3, with 10 bases that match TRBD2. There are 16 residues in the CDR3. V lost 0 bases, J lost 7 bases, and 8 bases stayed unmatched. Germline values: CDR1 SGHRS, CDR2 YFSETQ. Written as DNA, the CDR3 is TGCGCCAGCAGCTTGGAGGTTAGCGGGGGGATGAATACGCAGTATTTT. Translated: CASSLEVSGGMNTQYF.

The chain has TRBV30 and TRBJ2-3; 13 bases match TRBD2. This CDR3 contains 16 residues. The V segment lost 2 bases and the J segment 3 bases; nucleotides outside the gene matches: 5. CDR1 is GTSNPN and CDR2 is SVGIG in the germline V gene (reference sequence). The CDR3 here is CAWSMRLAGGTDTQYF. CDR3 coding DNA: TGTGCCTGGAGTATGAGACTAGCGGGAGGAACAGATACGCAGTATTTT.

The gene calls are TRBV7-2 and TRBJ1-1, with 7 nucleotides matching TRBD1. The CDR3 totals 16 residues. With V trimmed by 2 bases and J by 5 bases, 11 bases remained unmatched. Germline V gene lookup returns CDR1 SGHTA and CDR2 FQGNSA. CDR3 in DNA: TGTGCCAGCAGCTTACAGGGGGTCGTATCTGGGACTGAAGCTTTCTTT. Protein: CASSLQGVVSGTEAFF.

The genes are TRBV6-6 and TRBJ1-1; TRBD1 is a possible D gene (5 bases). This CDR3 is 13 amino acids long. Trimming stripped 8 bases from V and 8 bases from J, with 18 bases between. CDR1 is MNHNY, CDR2 SVGAGI, per germline (reference sequence). The CDR3 nucleotides are TGTGCCAGCCAAGGGACCCATGGATCAGAAGCTTTCTTT. Protein sequence: CASQGTHGSEAFF.

The table lists this clone with a count of one. The V gene is TRBV19, the J gene TRBJ2-4; D gene uncertain. CDR3 length equals 15 residues. The V gene lost 7 bases and the J gene lost 4 bases, with 17 bases spanning the gap. Looked up from germline, CDR1 is LNHDA and CDR2 is SQIVND (reference sequence). As DNA, the CDR3 is TGTGCCAGTACCACAACATGGACCGGTAAAAACATTCAGTACTTC. It encodes CASTTTWTGKNIQYF.

The chain joins TRBV19 to TRBJ2-3; D gene ambiguous. Trimming shortened V by 6 bases and J by 1 base, and 14 bases separated the two germline ends. The CDR3 covers 15 residues. Germline CDR1 and CDR2: LNHDA and SQIVND (reference sequence). The CDR3 sequence: CASSVRSGGTDTQYF. CDR3 sequence (DNA): TGTGCCAGTAGCGTCAGATCTGGGGGCACAGATACGCAGTATTTT.